The entry that follows covers one TCR beta chain sequence. Its cognate antigen is unknown. The junction departs from germline at one end; a sequencing error may be responsible. The data originate from a study of naive and memory T cell subsets. Findings of the study overall: Each distinct alpha or beta sequence counts as one clonotype. Especially in CD8 cells, naive repertoires contained a few larger clonotypes, possibly CD45RA-re-expressing memory cells. Diversity fell and Gini index rose from naive through CM, EM, EMRA.

The CDR3 is made up of 20 amino acids. Germline-derived CDR1 and CDR2 are LNHNV and YYDKDF (reference sequence). Four subsets defined by CD45RA and CD27 were sorted after CD3, CD4, CD8 and live/dead staining. Both TRBC1 and TRBC2 were covered by a beta constant-region primer of two equimolar oligonucleotides. MiXCR, applied by TCRdb to the UMI-ligation and nested PCR reads, yields one record per CDR3 protein. The sample consists of about 150,000 distinct CDR3 sequences, about 18% of them appearing once. This chain links TRBV15 with TRBJ2-1; 14 bases line up with TRBD2. The receptor was derived from a human donor in good health. Sequenced material: naive CD4+ T cells from blood. CDR3 DNA: TGTGCCACCAGCAGAGATGTACGAGGGACTAGCGGGAGATTAAGCAATGAGCTGTTCTTC. It codes for CATSRDVRGTSGRLSNELFF.